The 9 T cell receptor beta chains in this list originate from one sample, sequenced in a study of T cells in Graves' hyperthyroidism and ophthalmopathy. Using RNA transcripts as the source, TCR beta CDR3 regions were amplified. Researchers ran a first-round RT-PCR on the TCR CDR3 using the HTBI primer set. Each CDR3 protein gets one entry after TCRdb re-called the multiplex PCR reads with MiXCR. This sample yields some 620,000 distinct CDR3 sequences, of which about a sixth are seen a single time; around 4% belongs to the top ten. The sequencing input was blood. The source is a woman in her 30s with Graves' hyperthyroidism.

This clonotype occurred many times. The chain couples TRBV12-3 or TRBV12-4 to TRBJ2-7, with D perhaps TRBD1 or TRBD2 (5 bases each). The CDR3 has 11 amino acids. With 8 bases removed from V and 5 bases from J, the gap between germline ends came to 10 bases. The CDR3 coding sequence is TGTGCCAGCCGATGGGGGAACGAGCAGTACTTC. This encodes CASRWGNEQYF.

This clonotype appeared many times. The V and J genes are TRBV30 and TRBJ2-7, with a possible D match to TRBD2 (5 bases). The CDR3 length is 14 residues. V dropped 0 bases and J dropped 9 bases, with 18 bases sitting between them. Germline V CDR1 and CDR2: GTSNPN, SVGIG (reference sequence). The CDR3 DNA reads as TGTGCCTGGAGTGTAGCGGAGGAACGTACCGGGCAGTACTTC. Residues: CAWSVAEERTGQYF.

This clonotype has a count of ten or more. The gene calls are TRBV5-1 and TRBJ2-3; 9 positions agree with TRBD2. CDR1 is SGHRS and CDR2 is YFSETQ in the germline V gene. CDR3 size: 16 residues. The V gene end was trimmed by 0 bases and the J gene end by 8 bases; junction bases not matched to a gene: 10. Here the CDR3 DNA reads TGCGCCAGCAGCTTGGAGGTGATAGCGGGAGAGGCTACGCAGTATTTT. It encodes CASSLEVIAGEATQYF.

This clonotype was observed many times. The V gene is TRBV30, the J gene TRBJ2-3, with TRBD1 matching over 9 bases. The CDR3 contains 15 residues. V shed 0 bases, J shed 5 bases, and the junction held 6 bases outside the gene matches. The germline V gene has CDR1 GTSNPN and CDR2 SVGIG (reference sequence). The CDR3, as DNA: TGTGCCTGGAGTGTTTGGGACAGGGTGGAAGATACGCAGTATTTT. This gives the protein CAWSVWDRVEDTQYF.

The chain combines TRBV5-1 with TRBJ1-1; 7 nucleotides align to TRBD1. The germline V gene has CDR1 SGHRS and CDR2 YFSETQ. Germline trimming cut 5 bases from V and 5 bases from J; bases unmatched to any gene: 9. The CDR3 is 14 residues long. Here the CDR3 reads CASRPLDRATEAFF. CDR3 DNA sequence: TGCGCCAGCAGACCGTTAGACAGGGCGACTGAAGCTTTCTTT.

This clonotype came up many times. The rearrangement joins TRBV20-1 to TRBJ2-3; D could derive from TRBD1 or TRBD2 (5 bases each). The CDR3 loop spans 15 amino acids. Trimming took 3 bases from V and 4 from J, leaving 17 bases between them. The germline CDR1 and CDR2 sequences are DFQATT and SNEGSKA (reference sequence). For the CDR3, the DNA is TGCAGTGCTAGCCAACCGGGGACCCCGCCAGATACGCAGTATTTT. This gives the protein CSASQPGTPPDTQYF.

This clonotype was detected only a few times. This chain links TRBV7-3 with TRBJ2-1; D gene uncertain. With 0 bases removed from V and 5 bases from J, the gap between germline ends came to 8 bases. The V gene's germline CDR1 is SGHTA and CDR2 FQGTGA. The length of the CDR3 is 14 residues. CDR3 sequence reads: CASSLTQLNNEQFF. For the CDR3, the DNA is TGTGCCAGCAGCTTAACACAATTGAACAATGAGCAGTTCTTC.

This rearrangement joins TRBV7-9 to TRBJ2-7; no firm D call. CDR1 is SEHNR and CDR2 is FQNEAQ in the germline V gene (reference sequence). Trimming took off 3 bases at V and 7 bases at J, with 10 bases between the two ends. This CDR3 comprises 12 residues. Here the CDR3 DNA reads TGTGCCAGCAGCTTTGGAACCCCAGAGCAGTACTTC. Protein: CASSFGTPEQYF.

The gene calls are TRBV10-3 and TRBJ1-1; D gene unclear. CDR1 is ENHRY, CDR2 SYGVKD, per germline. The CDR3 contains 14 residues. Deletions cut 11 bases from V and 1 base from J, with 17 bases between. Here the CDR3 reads CASSLELPNTEAFF. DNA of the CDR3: TGTGCCTCCAGTTTAGAGCTGCCGAACACTGAAGCTTTCTTT.